These T cell receptor beta chains were read from a single sample in a study of blood T cell repertoires in COVID-19. Sequencing used immunoSEQ multiplex PCR; TCRdb keeps in-frame clones, though not all of them. This sample has 220,000 or so clones; about 86% occur once, and the top ten carry 10%. Sequenced sample: peripheral blood. Receptors originate from a woman in her forties or fifties with COVID-19, enrolled during active disease. CDR3s include the opening cysteine and the closing phenylalanine or tryptophan. The D gene is left open where the match is weak. The size of a clone is reported for some rows only, either as once, few or many, or as a class for expanded clones.

once	TRBV5-4	TRBJ1-1	12	.	CASSVGTTGAFF	TGTGCCAGCAGCGTGGGGACCACAGGGGCTTTCTTT
.	TRBV28	TRBJ2-5	15	.	CASTIGGVVQETQYF	TGTGCCAGCACCATTGGCGGGGTCGTCCAAGAGACCCAGTACTTC
.	TRBV7-3	TRBJ1-5	17	.	CASSPEGEGMPSQPQHF	TGTGCCAGCAGCCCCGAGGGGGAGGGAATGCCTAGTCAGCCCCAGCATTTT
.	TRBV7-6	TRBJ1-3	17	TRBD1	CASSSKPGQGARNTIYF	TGTGCCAGCAGCTCAAAACCGGGACAGGGGGCAAGAAACACCATATATTTT
.	TRBV18	TRBJ1-2	16	.	CASSPKHAGESYGYTF	TGTGCCAGCTCACCAAAACATGCAGGGGAATCCTATGGCTACACCTTC
once	TRBV10-3	TRBJ1-1	16	.	CAISEPSGIGGTEAFF	TGTGCCATCAGTGAGCCAAGCGGGATCGGCGGCACTGAAGCTTTCTTT
.	TRBV6-5	TRBJ1-5	14	TRBD1	CASSWTGGIQPQHF	TGTGCCAGCAGCTGGACAGGGGGTATCCAGCCCCAGCATTTT
.	TRBV9	TRBJ2-3	19	TRBD2	CASSARLAGGLRSTDTQYF	TGTGCCAGCAGCGCCAGACTAGCGGGGGGCCTCCGGAGCACAGATACGCAGTATTTT
.	TRBV10-1	TRBJ1-4	18	TRBD1	CASSESWTGGAGSEKLFF	TGCGCCAGCAGTGAGTCCTGGACAGGGGGCGCGGGAAGTGAAAAACTGTTTTTT
.	TRBV2	TRBJ1-6	15	TRBD1	CASTPTGANNSPLHF	TGTGCCAGCACCCCCACAGGGGCAAATAATTCACCCCTCCACTTT
.	TRBV2	TRBJ2-3	13	TRBD2	CASKLARSDTQYF	TGTGCCAGCAAACTAGCGAGGTCAGATACGCAGTATTTT
.	TRBV14	TRBJ2-1	15	.	CASSQDLGPTREQFF	TGTGCCAGCAGCCAAGATCTTGGCCCGACACGGGAGCAGTTCTTC
.	TRBV7-9	TRBJ1-4	15	TRBD1	CASSSMDRGWGKLFF	TGTGCCAGCAGCTCCATGGACAGGGGATGGGGAAAACTGTTTTTT
.	TRBV19	TRBJ2-3	15	TRBD1	CASRPTGGYTDTQYF	TGTGCCAGTAGACCGACAGGGGGTTACACAGATACGCAGTATTTT
few	TRBV5-6	TRBJ1-1	12	.	CASSLSGAEAFF	TGTGCCAGCAGCTTGAGCGGTGCTGAAGCTTTCTTT
once	TRBV19	TRBJ2-2	15	TRBD1	CASSEGRGQVGELFF	TGTGCCAGTAGTGAGGGCAGGGGGCAGGTCGGGGAGCTGTTTTTT
.	TRBV6-5	TRBJ1-5	14	.	CASSRGSMYQPQHF	TGTGCCAGCAGTCGAGGCAGCATGTATCAGCCCCAGCATTTT
once	TRBV6-2/TRBV6-3	TRBJ2-7	13	TRBD1	CASSRTGSLEQYF	TGTGCCAGCAGCCGGACAGGATCCCTCGAGCAGTACTTC
.	TRBV5-1	TRBJ1-3	14	.	CASSLGGVGNTIYF	TGCGCCAGCAGCTTGGGGGGAGTGGGAAACACCATATATTTT
.	TRBV9	TRBJ2-2	16	.	CASSVGRRTSDGELFF	TGTGCCAGCAGCGTAGGTAGGCGAACTAGTGACGGGGAGCTGTTTTTT
.	TRBV19	TRBJ1-3	16	.	CASTTRGAPSGNTIYF	TGTGCCAGTACCACCCGCGGGGCCCCCTCTGGAAACACCATATATTTT
once	TRBV19	TRBJ1-1	13	TRBD1	CASSITGDTEAFF	TGTGCCAGTAGTATCACAGGGGACACTGAAGCTTTCTTT
.	TRBV5-1	TRBJ2-7	14	.	CASSLGQGSYEQYF	TGCGCCAGCAGCTTGGGGCAGGGCTCCTACGAGCAGTACTTC
.	TRBV5-1	TRBJ1-6	15	.	CASTLAGFERSPLHF	TGCGCCAGCACACTCGCAGGATTTGAGAGATCACCCCTCCACTTT
.	TRBV7-3	TRBJ2-1	16	TRBD2	CASSFRTSGGYNEQFF	TGTGCCAGCAGCTTCCGGACTAGCGGGGGATACAATGAGCAGTTCTTC
.	TRBV9	TRBJ1-1	15	TRBD1	CASRDEGAVNTEAFF	TGTGCCAGCCGAGACGAGGGGGCCGTAAACACTGAAGCTTTCTTT
.	TRBV21-1	TRBJ2-7	14	.	CASPWGQGRYEQYF	TGTGCCAGTCCTTGGGGACAGGGGAGATACGAGCAGTACTTC
.	TRBV5-1	TRBJ1-1	14	.	CASSQLSKGTEAFF	TGCGCCAGCAGCCAACTATCGAAAGGCACTGAAGCTTTCTTT
once	TRBV27	TRBJ2-1	12	.	CASSPYRNEQFF	TGTGCCAGCAGTCCCTACAGGAATGAGCAGTTCTTC
.	TRBV7-2	TRBJ1-2	15	.	CASSLGTGSTYGYTF	TGTGCCAGCAGCTTAGGAACAGGGTCTACCTATGGCTACACCTTC
.	TRBV10-1	TRBJ2-3	16	TRBD2	CASSDGPSGRTDTQYF	TGCGCCAGCAGTGATGGTCCTAGCGGGAGGACAGATACGCAGTATTTT
.	TRBV19	TRBJ1-5	14	.	CASVEAYSNQPQHF	TGTGCCAGTGTAGAGGCCTATAGCAATCAGCCCCAGCATTTT
.	TRBV19	TRBJ2-7	16	TRBD1	CASSLGRGLGAYEQYF	TGTGCCAGTAGTCTCGGTAGGGGGCTCGGGGCCTACGAGCAGTACTTC
.	TRBV27	TRBJ1-1	13	.	CASSLGGHLEAFF	TGTGCCAGCAGTTTAGGGGGACACCTTGAAGCTTTCTTT
.	TRBV7-2	TRBJ2-2	15	.	CASSRDSPNTGELFF	TGTGCCAGCAGCCGGGACTCCCCGAACACCGGGGAGCTGTTTTTT
.	TRBV6-5	TRBJ2-2	16	TRBD2	CASSYRTSGGSGELFF	TGTGCCAGCAGTTACAGGACTAGCGGGGGATCGGGGGAGCTGTTTTTT
.	TRBV30	TRBJ1-3	14	.	CAWSDSHSGNTIYF	TGTGCCTGGAGTGACAGCCACTCTGGAAACACCATATATTTT
.	TRBV21-1	TRBJ1-5	16	.	CASSKCTGDSNQPQHF	TGTGCCAGCAGCAAATGTACGGGGGATAGCAATCAGCCCCAGCATTTT
.	TRBV5-1	TRBJ2-3	15	.	CASSLEGGGTDTQYF	TGCGCCAGCAGCTTGGAAGGGGGAGGCACAGATACGCAGTATTTT
.	TRBV24-1	TRBJ2-2	14	.	CATSRAAVNGELFF	TGTGCCACCAGTCGAGCAGCGGTTAACGGGGAGCTGTTTTTT
.	TRBV7-9	TRBJ2-7	13	.	CASSLTASYEQYF	TGTGCCAGCAGCTTAACAGCCTCCTACGAGCAGTACTTC
.	TRBV10-1	TRBJ2-2	15	.	CASSVQGGGAGELFF	TGCGCCAGCAGTGTACAGGGTGGAGGTGCCGGGGAGCTGTTTTTT
.	TRBV7-2	TRBJ2-1	14	TRBD2	CASSLGLADNEQFF	TGTGCCAGCAGCTTGGGACTAGCGGACAATGAGCAGTTCTTC
.	TRBV10-1	TRBJ2-3	16	.	CASSDYLSGHTDTQYF	TGCGCCAGCAGTGACTACCTTAGCGGCCACACAGATACGCAGTATTTT
.	TRBV27	TRBJ1-5	16	.	CASRSRAIDPNQPQHF	TGTGCCAGCAGATCCCGTGCAATAGATCCCAATCAGCCCCAGCATTTT
.	TRBV6-6	TRBJ1-2	16	TRBD1	CAGKIRDRETGYGYTF	TGTGCCGGGAAAATCCGGGACAGGGAAACGGGATATGGCTACACCTTC
.	TRBV18	TRBJ2-5	16	.	CASSPRSGIGEETQYF	TGTGCCAGCTCACCACGATCAGGGATTGGAGAAGAGACCCAGTACTTC
.	TRBV7-2	TRBJ2-7	15	TRBD1	CASSRTGGLSYEQYF	TGTGCCAGCAGCCGGACAGGGGGTTTGTCCTACGAGCAGTACTTC
once	TRBV28	TRBJ1-1	13	.	CASSLYRGTEAFF	TGTGCCAGCAGCCTTTATCGGGGCACTGAAGCTTTCTTT
.	TRBV24-1	TRBJ2-2	15	.	CATSDSSGDTGELFF	TGTGCCACCAGTGATTCGTCTGGAGACACCGGGGAGCTGTTTTTT
.	TRBV30	TRBJ2-3	12	.	CAGGFRTDTQYF	TGTGCCGGGGGGTTCCGCACAGATACGCAGTATTTT
.	TRBV19	TRBJ2-7	15	TRBD2	CASSLRTSGAYEQYF	TGTGCCAGTAGTCTCCGGACTAGCGGGGCCTACGAGCAGTACTTC
.	TRBV30	TRBJ1-6	14	TRBD1	CAWTLGQWRSPLHF	TGTGCCTGGACCTTGGGACAGTGGAGGTCACCCCTCCACTTT